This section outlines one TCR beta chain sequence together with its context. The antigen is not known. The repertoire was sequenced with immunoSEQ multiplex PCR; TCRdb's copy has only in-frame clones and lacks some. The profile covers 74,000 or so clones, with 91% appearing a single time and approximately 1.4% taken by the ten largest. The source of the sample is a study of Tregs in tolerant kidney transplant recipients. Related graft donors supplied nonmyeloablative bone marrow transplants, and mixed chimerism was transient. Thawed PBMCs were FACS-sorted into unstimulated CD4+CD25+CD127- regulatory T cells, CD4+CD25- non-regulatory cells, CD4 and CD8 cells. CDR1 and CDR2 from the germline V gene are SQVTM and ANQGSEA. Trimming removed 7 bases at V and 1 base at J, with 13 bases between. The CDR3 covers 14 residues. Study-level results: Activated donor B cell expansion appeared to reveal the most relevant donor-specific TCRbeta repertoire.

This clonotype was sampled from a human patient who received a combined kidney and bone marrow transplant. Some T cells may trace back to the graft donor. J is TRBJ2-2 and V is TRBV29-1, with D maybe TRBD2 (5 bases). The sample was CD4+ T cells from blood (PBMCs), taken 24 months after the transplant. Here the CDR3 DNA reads TGCAGCGCAGCGGACCCGGGGAACACCGGGGAGCTGTTTTTT. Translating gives CSAADPGNTGELFF.